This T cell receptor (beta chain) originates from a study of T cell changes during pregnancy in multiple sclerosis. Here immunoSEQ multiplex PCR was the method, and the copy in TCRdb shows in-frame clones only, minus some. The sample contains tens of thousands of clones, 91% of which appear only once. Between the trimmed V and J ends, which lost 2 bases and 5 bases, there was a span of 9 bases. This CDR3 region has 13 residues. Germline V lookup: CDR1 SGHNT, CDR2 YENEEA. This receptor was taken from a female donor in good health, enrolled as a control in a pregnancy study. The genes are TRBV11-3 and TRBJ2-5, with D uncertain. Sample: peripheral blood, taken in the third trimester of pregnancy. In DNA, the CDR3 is TGTGCCAGCAGCTTACCAGGCTTGGAGACCCAGTACTTC. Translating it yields CASSLPGLETQYF.